The clone carrying this T cell receptor beta chain was observed a handful of times. Its specificity is not known. V was pared by 2 bases and J by 7 bases, with 15 bases between. The germline gives CDR1 SEHNR, CDR2 FQNEAQ (reference sequence). The CDR3 covers 15 residues. Amplified TCR beta CDR3 regions derived from RNA transcripts. HTBI primers were employed in a first-round RT-PCR of the TCR CDR3. TCRdb used MiXCR to reprocess the multiplex PCR reads, holding one entry per CDR3 protein. The sample records about 350,000 distinct CDR3 sequences, 11% to 15% being singletons. This entry belongs to a study of T cells in Graves' hyperthyroidism and ophthalmopathy. Study-level results: Before onset, ophthalmopathy was predicted by the model a median about six months earlier.

This clonotype was obtained from a woman under 40 with Graves' hyperthyroidism. The chain has TRBV7-9 and TRBJ2-1, with D possibly matching TRBD2 (5 bases). Sequenced input: blood. CDR3 in amino acids: CASSLLAGVRNEQFF. For the CDR3, the DNA is TGTGCCAGCAGCTTACTGGCCGGGGTCCGTAATGAGCAGTTCTTC.